These 27 T cell receptor beta chains originate from one sample sequenced in a study of blood T cell repertoires in COVID-19. Clones were read by immunoSEQ multiplex PCR, and TCRdb kept only the in-frame ones, dropping some. The sample has under 400,000 clones, 88% seen once. The sample comprised PBMCs or T cells enriched from blood (not recorded which). The receptor source for this set is a woman aged 30 to 39 who had been exposed to COVID-19.

The genes are TRBV7-2 and TRBJ2-6, with a weak D call TRBD2 (6 bases). With 5 bases removed from V and 4 bases from J, the gap between germline ends came to 12 bases. The CDR3 is made up of 15 amino acids. Germline CDR1 is SGHTA and CDR2 is FQGNSA. CDR3 nucleotides: TGTGCCAGCAGCGACGGGGGTCCCGGGGCCAACGTCCTGACTTTC. Its translation: CASSDGGPGANVLTF.

The chain is built from TRBV28 and TRBJ2-5; a weak D match, TRBD1 (6 bases). This CDR3 contains 16 residues. The germline gives CDR1 MDHEN, CDR2 SYDVKM. The germline V and J ends were trimmed by 5 bases and 4 bases, with 20 bases remaining between them. In DNA form, the CDR3 reads TGTGCCAGCAGTGCCTCAAGAGACAGGCCTAGAGAGACCCAGTACTTC. Translation: CASSASRDRPRETQYF.

CDR3 region: CSASGPSYNEQFF. The DNA of the CDR3 is TGCAGTGCTAGTGGGCCCTCCTACAATGAGCAGTTCTTC. The chain uses TRBV20-1 and TRBJ2-1, with D unclear. CDR1 and CDR2 (germline): DFQATT, SNEGSKA (reference sequence). The germline V and J ends were trimmed by 3 bases and 0 bases, with 6 bases remaining between them. The CDR3 spans 13 residues.

The CDR3 nucleotides are TGTGCCAGCACCCCTTGGAGGGGACAGATATCTGGGGCCAACGTCCTGACTTTC. Encoded protein: CASTPWRGQISGANVLTF. This rearrangement joins TRBV5-5 to TRBJ2-6, with D tentatively TRBD1 (7 bases). Germline loops: CDR1 SGHKS, CDR2 YYEKEE (reference sequence). V was pared by 6 bases and J by 1 base, with 20 bases between. The CDR3 runs to 18 residues.

This chain links TRBV19 with TRBJ2-7, with a possible D match to TRBD2 (5 bases). V lost 5 bases to trimming and J lost 3 bases, with 11 bases between them. This CDR3 comprises 13 residues. CDR1 is LNHDA, CDR2 SQIVND, per germline (reference sequence). CDR3 sequence reads: CASSLLGSYEQYF. The CDR3 region has the DNA TGTGCCAGTAGTCTCCTAGGGAGCTACGAGCAGTACTTC.

This sequence joins TRBV21-1 and TRBJ1-1; no DNA check was done on the table's D call, TRBD1. TRBV21-1 is recorded as a pseudogene. This CDR3 is built from 15 residues. This CDR3 reads CASVGPGVGSTEAFF. The CDR3 DNA reads as TGTGCCAGCGTCGGGCCAGGGGTCGGTAGCACTGAAGCTTTCTTT.

This clone showed up just once. Here the CDR3 DNA reads TGTGCCAGCAGTTTATCACTAGGGCTAGCGGGATTCACAGATACGCAGTATTTT. Its protein is CASSLSLGLAGFTDTQYF. The chain has TRBV27 and TRBJ2-3; 9 bases line up with TRBD2. The germline gives CDR1 MNHEY, CDR2 SMNVEV (reference sequence). The J segment lost 2 bases and the V segment lost 0 bases, leaving 9 bases of the junction unmatched. This CDR3 is 18 amino acids long.

This chain uses TRBV4-1 with TRBJ2-5, with TRBD1 as a possible D gene (5 bases). Looked up from germline, CDR1 is MGHRA and CDR2 is YSYEKL. The CDR3 is made up of 15 amino acids. V dropped 0 bases and J dropped 5 bases, with 13 bases sitting between them. CDR3 sequence: CASSQDVGAGETQYF. The CDR3, as DNA: TGCGCCAGCAGCCAAGATGTTGGGGCAGGGGAGACCCAGTACTTC.

J is TRBJ1-2 and V is TRBV15, with a tentative D call TRBD1 (5 bases). CDR3 length: 13 amino acids. The germline CDR1 and CDR2 sequences are LNHNV and YYDKDF (reference sequence). Deletions cut 2 bases from V and 4 bases from J, with 8 bases between. The CDR3 loop is CATSRSDIYGYTF. The CDR3, as DNA: TGTGCCACCAGCAGATCGGACATCTATGGCTACACCTTC.

The J gene is TRBJ1-6, the V gene TRBV2; perhaps TRBD1 as D (5 bases). Germline V gene data show CDR1 as SNHLY and CDR2 as FYNNEI. CDR3 size: 13 residues. With 3 bases removed from V and 5 bases from J, the gap between germline ends came to 5 bases. The CDR3 DNA reads as TGTGCCAGCAGTGACAGGGATAATTCACCCCTCCACTTT. Translation: CASSDRDNSPLHF.

This clone was seen only a few times. The chain recombines TRBV19 with TRBJ1-2, with TRBD1 matching 8 bases. CDR1 LNHDA and CDR2 SQIVND come from the germline V gene (reference sequence). Trimming at V came to 7 bases and at J to 4 bases, leaving 5 bases not matched to a gene. This CDR3 region has 13 residues. The CDR3 DNA is TGTGCCAGTATGGGACAGGCTCTCTATGGCTACACCTTC. Amino acids: CASMGQALYGYTF.

There are a few counts of this clone. The rearrangement links TRBV7-8 to TRBJ1-2; D uncertain. The germline V gene has CDR1 SGHVS and CDR2 FQNEAQ. V was clipped by 1 base and J by 3 bases, with 12 bases between them. The CDR3 extends over 15 amino acids. CDR3 sequence: CASSLVFNADYGYTF. DNA for the CDR3: TGTGCCAGCAGCTTAGTCTTTAACGCGGACTATGGCTACACCTTC.

This clone appeared once. The chain recombines TRBV27 with TRBJ2-7, with TRBD1 as a possible D gene (5 bases). Germline V gene lookup returns CDR1 MNHEY and CDR2 SMNVEV (reference sequence). Trimming pared 7 bases from V and 2 bases from J, leaving 12 bases between. This CDR3 comprises 13 residues. The CDR3 DNA reads TGTGCCAGCATGAGCAGGGCGGCCTACGAGCAGTACTTC. Translating it yields CASMSRAAYEQYF.

J is TRBJ2-1 and V is TRBV28, with 8 bases that match TRBD2. V lost 10 bases, J lost 9 bases, and 11 bases stayed unmatched. CDR1 is MDHEN and CDR2 is SYDVKM in the germline V gene. This CDR3 spans 13 amino acids. In nucleotides, the CDR3 is TGTGCCACCATAGCGGGGTACAGAGGTGAGCAGTTCTTC. Amino acid sequence: CATIAGYRGEQFF. Using reference TRBV28 and TRBJ2-1 for the parts outside the CDR3, the full variable domain is DVKVTQSSRYLVKRTGEKVFLECVQDMDHENMFWYRQDPGLGLRLIYFSYDVKMKEKGDIPEGYSVSREKKERFSLILESASTNQTSMYLCATIAGYRGEQFFGPGTRLTVL.

This sequence joins TRBV5-1 and TRBJ1-2, with 10 bases matching TRBD1. The CDR3 totals 15 residues. The germline CDR1 and CDR2 sequences are SGHRS and YFSETQ. J gave up 8 bases and V 5 bases, and 12 bases lay outside the gene matches. The CDR3 here is CASRPKGQGEEGYTF. The CDR3 nucleotides are TGCGCCAGCAGACCAAAAGGACAGGGGGAGGAGGGCTACACCTTC.

This clone was recorded a few times. The chain employs TRBV12-3 or TRBV12-4 and TRBJ1-2, with TRBD1 matching over 7 bases. J was trimmed by 7 bases and V by 6 bases; bases with no gene match: 8. CDR3 length equals 13 residues. This CDR3 is CASRPLTGSGYTF. In DNA, the CDR3 is TGTGCCAGCAGACCCCTGACAGGGTCTGGCTACACCTTC.

The chain recombines TRBV29-1 with TRBJ2-1; possibly TRBD2 for D (5 bases). Trimming removed 3 bases at V and 9 bases at J, with 12 bases between. From germline, CDR1 is SQVTM and CDR2 ANQGSEA. CDR3 length: 12 residues. The CDR3 is CSVESSGGEQFF. CDR3 in DNA: TGCAGCGTTGAGTCCAGCGGCGGTGAGCAGTTCTTC.

This clone was counted a single time. The chain recombines TRBV28 with TRBJ2-1, with 7 bases matching TRBD2. V was clipped by 3 bases and J by 3 bases; unmatched bases: 17. This CDR3 is 19 amino acids long. Germline-derived CDR1 and CDR2 are MDHEN and SYDVKM. The CDR3 coding sequence is TGTGCCAGCAGTTTCCCCTCAATTTGGAGCGGGGTTAGCTACAATGAGCAGTTCTTC. Amino acids: CASSFPSIWSGVSYNEQFF.

V is TRBV6-5 and J is TRBJ2-5, with TRBD2 as a possible D gene (5 bases). The CDR3 sequence is 13 residues long. V lost 7 bases to trimming and J lost 3 bases, with 12 bases between them. Germline-derived CDR1 and CDR2 are MNHEY and SVGAGI. The CDR3 spells CASISSGEETQYF. DNA for the CDR3: TGTGCCAGCATTTCGAGCGGAGAAGAGACCCAGTACTTC.

J is TRBJ2-1 and V is TRBV3-1 (or the pseudogene TRBV3-2); 12 nucleotides match TRBD2. This CDR3 has 19 amino acids. J gave up 0 bases and V 3 bases, and 9 bases lay outside the gene matches. Per germline, CDR1 LGHDT and CDR2 YNNKEL (reference sequence). CDR3 nucleotide sequence: TGTGCCAGCAGCCAGGGTCTAGCGGGAGGGCCGAGCTCCTACAATGAGCAGTTCTTC. It translates to CASSQGLAGGPSSYNEQFF.

The chain has TRBV11-2 and TRBJ1-5; 11 bases match TRBD1. The V gene end was trimmed by 5 bases and the J gene end by 6 bases; junction bases not matched to a gene: 9. CDR3 size: 16 residues. Germline V CDR1 and CDR2: SGHAT, FQNNGV. The CDR3 is CASSNVGQGAGQPQHF. CDR3 bases: TGTGCCAGCAGCAATGTTGGACAGGGGGCAGGTCAGCCCCAGCATTTT.

This rearrangement joins TRBV30 to TRBJ1-6; no firm D call. CDR1 and CDR2 (germline): GTSNPN, SVGIG (reference sequence). The CDR3 is made up of 15 amino acids. V was clipped by 3 bases and J by 2 bases, with 11 bases between them. The CDR3 is CAWRELSPYNSPLHF. CDR3 nucleotides: TGTGCCTGGAGGGAACTATCCCCCTATAATTCACCCCTCCACTTT.

This rearrangement joins TRBV5-1 to TRBJ1-4; D uncertain. Trimming shortened V by 4 bases and J by 0 bases, and 13 bases separated the two germline ends. The CDR3 spans 16 residues. CDR1 is SGHRS and CDR2 is YFSETQ in the germline V gene. CDR3 in amino acids: CASSPLGRSTNEKLFF. For the CDR3, the DNA is TGCGCCAGCAGCCCACTAGGACGGTCAACTAATGAAAAACTGTTTTTT.

The chain links TRBV29-1 to TRBJ1-3, with TRBD1 identical over 10 bases. V lost 5 bases to trimming and J lost 3 bases; unmatched junction nucleotides: 7. Germline V gene lookup returns CDR1 SQVTM and CDR2 ANQGSEA. This CDR3 spans 15 amino acids. The CDR3 region has the DNA TGCAGCGTTCAAGGGACAGGGGAAGGTGGAAACACCATATATTTT. Translation: CSVQGTGEGGNTIYF. The variable domain in full, completed from reference TRBV29-1 and TRBJ1-3, reads SAVISQKPSRDICQRGTSLTIQCQVDSQVTMMFWYRQQPGQSLTLIATANQGSEATYESGFVIDKFPISRPNLTFSTLTVSNMSPEDSSIYLCSVQGTGEGGNTIYFGEGSWLTVV.

V usage is TRBV13 and J usage is TRBJ2-1; D is uncertain. This CDR3 has 14 residues. CDR1 is PRHDT and CDR2 is FYEKMQ in the germline V gene (reference sequence). V dropped 0 bases and J dropped 3 bases, with 6 bases sitting between them. The CDR3 reads CASSLGSFYNEQFF. The CDR3 nucleotides are TGTGCCAGCAGCTTAGGTAGCTTCTACAATGAGCAGTTCTTC. The whole variable domain, remainder taken from reference TRBV13 and TRBJ2-1, is AAGVIQSPRHLIKEKRETATLKCYPIPRHDTVYWYQQGPGQDPQFLISFYEKMQSDKGSIPDRFSAQQFSDYHSELNMSSLELGDSALYFCASSLGSFYNEQFFGPGTRLTVL.

This clone appeared a few times. The gene calls are TRBV27 and TRBJ2-7, with TRBD1 matching over 8 bases. The V gene's germline CDR1 is MNHEY and CDR2 SMNVEV (reference sequence). The CDR3 loop spans 13 amino acids. Trimming at V came to 9 bases and at J to 3 bases, leaving 7 bases not matched to a gene. The CDR3 coding sequence is TGTGCCAGTAGGGACAGGCACCTCTACGAGCAGTACTTC. Protein product: CASRDRHLYEQYF.

The rearrangement joins TRBV28 to TRBJ2-7; 10 nucleotides align to TRBD1. The CDR3 is 21 amino acids. V was pared by 3 bases and J by 0 bases, with 20 bases of the junction left unmatched. The germline V gene encodes CDR1 MDHEN and CDR2 SYDVKM. The CDR3 nucleotides read TGTGCCAGCAGTTTCTTCAGGCTCCAGACAGGGGGCGATGCCTTCTCCTACGAGCAGTACTTC. Its translation is CASSFFRLQTGGDAFSYEQYF.